This T cell receptor beta chain was profiled in a study of early T cells in non-severe SARS-CoV-2 infection. For the study at large: Sequencing of unsorted whole blood was done on bulk RNA, leaving chains unpaired.

Germline assignment: CDR1 MDHEN and CDR2 SYDVKM. The V end lost 3 bases, the J end lost 3 bases, and 9 bases lay between the germline ends. There are 13 residues in the CDR3. Unique molecular identifiers tagged individual cDNA molecules. Via MiXCR, TCRdb re-called the 5' RACE reads, giving one row per CDR3 protein. The sample holds 60,000 to 80,000 distinct CDR3 sequences, 9% to 15% seen once. About this clonotype: Its antigen is undetermined.

Findings of the study overall: The VDJdb matching leaned toward anti-spike CD8 responses and overlooked private and CD4 specificities.

The clonotype comes from an adult who was a healthcare worker with PCR-confirmed SARS-CoV-2 infection or an uninfected control (not recorded which). Material for sequencing was whole blood. J is TRBJ2-7 and V is TRBV28, with D tentatively TRBD1 (5 bases). The CDR3 sequence is CASSFGRDYEQYF. For the CDR3, the DNA is TGTGCCAGCAGTTTCGGCAGGGACTACGAGCAGTACTTC.